This T cell receptor beta chain originates from a study of blood T cell repertoires in COVID-19 (dated by TCRdb to 2019 to 2021). General notes on the study: The collaborator samples originated in the United States, Italy and Spain and spanned the acute and convalescent phases of COVID-19. The material from the prospective study consisted of cDNA or gDNA derived from T cells, B-cell-depleted T cells, or PBMCs. Subjects who had been exposed to COVID-19, were actively infected with it, or had recovered from it provided the deeply sampled blood TCRbeta repertoires that made up the dataset. The repertoires were made available in a free public database intended to serve as a resource for research on the immune response to SARS-CoV-2. Samples were obtained from the ongoing ImmuneRACE study (first 160 participants) and from 1,254 subjects provided by 6 global collaborators. A de-identified subject ID, COVID-19 status, age in years and sex were almost always included in the sample metadata. Where available, HLA class I and class II types were taken from metadata supplied by the sample provider and were not determined by assay-based typing.

Whole blood was collected in K2EDTA tubes by collaborating institutions according to the institutions' own protocols. For TCRbeta analysis, collaborators shipped samples in one of three forms: frozen whole blood, isolated PBMCs, or DNA extracted from either of those sample types. The study at large found these results: How much clinical and demographic metadata was included differed by source and by participant, and the metadata was provided uncurated.

Ends trimmed: V by 1 base, J by 5 bases; bases unmatched to a gene: 14. The CDR3, cysteine through phenylalanine, is 18 amino acids long. Only the CDR3 portion is preserved as DNA: 54 bases, with reading frame beginning at the first base. Looking up the germline V gene yields CDR1 MGHRA and CDR2 YSYEKL. TCRbeta CDR3 regions were amplified from genomic DNA by means of the immunoSEQ Assay, a bias-controlled multiplex PCR. On the study's bioinformatics: The number of nucleated cells in each sample was estimated from the amplification of reference gene primers within the assay. To quantify the absolute abundance of each unique TCRbeta CDR3 rearrangement, sequence reads were collapsed and filtered. Productive Simpson clonality was computed per sample as the square root of Simpson's diversity index over productive rearrangements. TCRdb obtained this table from immuneACCESS and retained in-frame rearrangements with V and J assigned. These tables miss some clones; where compared with another copy, unresolved V genes account for less than half of the shortfall, and the remainder is unexplained. V, J and clone size are those of that table, while D and trimming were read from the DNA. For this sample the table gives some 26,000 clones, of which 76% were detected only once. The biggest ten clones account for 30% to 45% of the sample.

Of note for this clone: Its antigen remains undetermined. Base-call qualities are not available, and no considerably larger clone is one nucleotide away.

The TCR originated in a man between 65 and 85 years old with acute or convalescent COVID-19. Source material: peripheral blood. The chain employs TRBV4-1 and TRBJ2-1; 7 bases in the middle match TRBD2. At the DNA level, the sequence is TGCGCCAGCAGCCAAGCCCCGCCGGCGGGAGTTGGTGACAATGAGCAGTTCTTC. Its amino acids are CASSQAPPAGVGDNEQFF.